This T cell receptor (beta chain) was retrieved from a study of T cell responses to AZD1222 COVID-19 vaccine. Study observations and caveats: Clonal diversity was possibly underestimated; the donors were predominantly white British and more often female.

Profiled with immunoSEQ multiplex PCR; TCRdb holds only in-frame clones, not every one. The sample lists around 140,000 clones, 93% seen once, with more than 4.5% in the top ten. This clone occurred once. Its antigen remains unknown. The CDR3 runs to 15 residues. The V and J ends lost 6 bases and 3 bases, in that order; junction bases with no gene match: 4. Germline assignment: CDR1 MNHNY and CDR2 SVGAGI (reference sequence). This TCR came from an adult in good health. Sequenced material: peripheral blood, taken on day 0 of AZD1222 vaccination. The chain combines TRBV6-6 with TRBJ1-4; TRBD1 aligns across 10 bases. The CDR3 loop is CASRGQGIANEKLFF. In DNA, the CDR3 is TGTGCCAGCAGGGGACAGGGGATAGCTAATGAAAAACTGTTTTTT.